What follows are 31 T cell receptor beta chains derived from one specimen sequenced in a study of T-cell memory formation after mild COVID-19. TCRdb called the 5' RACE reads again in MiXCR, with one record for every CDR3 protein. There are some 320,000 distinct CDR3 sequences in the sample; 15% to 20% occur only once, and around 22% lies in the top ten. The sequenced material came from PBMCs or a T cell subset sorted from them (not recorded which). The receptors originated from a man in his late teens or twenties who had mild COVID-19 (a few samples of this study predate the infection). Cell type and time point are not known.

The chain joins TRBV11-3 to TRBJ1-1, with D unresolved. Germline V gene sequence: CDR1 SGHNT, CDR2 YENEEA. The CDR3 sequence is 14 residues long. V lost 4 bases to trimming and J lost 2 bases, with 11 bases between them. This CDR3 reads CASSWGAVNTEAFF. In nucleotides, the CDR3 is TGTGCCAGCAGCTGGGGTGCGGTAAACACTGAAGCTTTCTTT.

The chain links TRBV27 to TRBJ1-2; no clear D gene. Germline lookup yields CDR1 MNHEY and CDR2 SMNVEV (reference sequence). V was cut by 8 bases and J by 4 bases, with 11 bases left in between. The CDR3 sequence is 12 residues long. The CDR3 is CASSNGAYGYTF. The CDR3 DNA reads TGTGCCAGCTCTAACGGCGCCTATGGCTACACCTTC.

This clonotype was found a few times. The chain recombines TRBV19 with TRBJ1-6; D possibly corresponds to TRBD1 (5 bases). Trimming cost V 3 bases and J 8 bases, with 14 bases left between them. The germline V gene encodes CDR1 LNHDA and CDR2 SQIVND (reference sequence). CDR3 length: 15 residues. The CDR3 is CASSIAGARDSPLHF. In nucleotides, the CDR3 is TGTGCCAGTAGTATCGCCGGGGCGCGGGATTCACCCCTCCACTTT.

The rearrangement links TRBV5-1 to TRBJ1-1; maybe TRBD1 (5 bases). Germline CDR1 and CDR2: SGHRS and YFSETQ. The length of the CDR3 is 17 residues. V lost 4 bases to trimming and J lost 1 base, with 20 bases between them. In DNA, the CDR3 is TGCGCCAGCAGCCCATATCTGAATGGGGCGGCGAACACTGAAGCTTTCTTT. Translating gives CASSPYLNGAANTEAFF. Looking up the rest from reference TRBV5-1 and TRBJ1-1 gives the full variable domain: KAGVTQTPRYLIKTRGQQVTLSCSPISGHRSVSWYQQTPGQGLQFLFEYFSETQRNKGNFPGRFSGRQFSNSRSEMNVSTLELGDSALYLCASSPYLNGAANTEAFFGQGTRLTVV.

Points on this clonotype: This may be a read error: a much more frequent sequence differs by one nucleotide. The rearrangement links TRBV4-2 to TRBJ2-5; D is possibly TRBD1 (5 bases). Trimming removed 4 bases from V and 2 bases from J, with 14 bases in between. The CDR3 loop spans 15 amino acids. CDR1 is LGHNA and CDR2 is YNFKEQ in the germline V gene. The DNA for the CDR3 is TGTGCCAGCAGCCCTTCCGGCAGGGATCAAGAGACCCAGTACTTC. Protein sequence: CASSPSGRDQETQYF.

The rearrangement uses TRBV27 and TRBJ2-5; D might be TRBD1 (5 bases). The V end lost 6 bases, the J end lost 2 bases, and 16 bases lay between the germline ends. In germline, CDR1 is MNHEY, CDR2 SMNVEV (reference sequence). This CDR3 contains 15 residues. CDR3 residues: CASRDTTAFQETQYF. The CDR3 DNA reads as TGTGCCAGCAGGGACACAACAGCGTTTCAAGAGACCCAGTACTTC.

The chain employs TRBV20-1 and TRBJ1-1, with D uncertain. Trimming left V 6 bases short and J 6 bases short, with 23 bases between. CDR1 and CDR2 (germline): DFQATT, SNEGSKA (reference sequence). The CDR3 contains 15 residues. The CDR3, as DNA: TGCAGTGCCGCGACTACTACCGACCCTCAGGCTGAAGCTTTCTTT. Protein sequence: CSAATTTDPQAEAFF.

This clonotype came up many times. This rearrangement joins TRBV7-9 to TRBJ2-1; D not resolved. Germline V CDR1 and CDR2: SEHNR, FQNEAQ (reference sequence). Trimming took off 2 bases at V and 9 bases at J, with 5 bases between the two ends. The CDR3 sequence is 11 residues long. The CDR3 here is CASSLTGEQFF. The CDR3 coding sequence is TGTGCCAGCAGCTTAACTGGTGAGCAGTTCTTC.

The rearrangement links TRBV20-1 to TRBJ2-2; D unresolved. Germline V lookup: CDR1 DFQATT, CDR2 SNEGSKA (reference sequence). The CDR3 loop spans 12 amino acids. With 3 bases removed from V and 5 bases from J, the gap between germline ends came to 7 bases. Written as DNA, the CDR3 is TGCAGTGCTAGCCCCTCTACCGGGGAGCTGTTTTTT. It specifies CSASPSTGELFF.

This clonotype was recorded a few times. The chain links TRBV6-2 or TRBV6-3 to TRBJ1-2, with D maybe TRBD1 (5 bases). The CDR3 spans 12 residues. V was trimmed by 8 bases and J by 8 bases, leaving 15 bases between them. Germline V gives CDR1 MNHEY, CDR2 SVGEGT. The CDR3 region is CASAAGGFGYTF. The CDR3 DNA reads TGTGCCAGCGCTGCTGGGGGATTCGGCTACACCTTC.

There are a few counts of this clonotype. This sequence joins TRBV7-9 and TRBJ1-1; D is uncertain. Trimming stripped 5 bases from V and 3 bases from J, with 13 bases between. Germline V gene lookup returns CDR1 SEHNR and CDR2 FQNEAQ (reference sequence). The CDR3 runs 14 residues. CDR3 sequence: CASSTEGTDTEAFF. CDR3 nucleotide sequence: TGTGCCAGCAGCACGGAAGGAACGGACACTGAAGCTTTCTTT. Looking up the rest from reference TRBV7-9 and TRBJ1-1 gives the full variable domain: DTGVSQNPRHKITKRGQNVTFRCDPISEHNRLYWYRQTLGQGPEFLTYFQNEAQLEKSRLLSDRFSAERPKGSFSTLEIQRTEQGDSAMYLCASSTEGTDTEAFFGQGTRLTVV.

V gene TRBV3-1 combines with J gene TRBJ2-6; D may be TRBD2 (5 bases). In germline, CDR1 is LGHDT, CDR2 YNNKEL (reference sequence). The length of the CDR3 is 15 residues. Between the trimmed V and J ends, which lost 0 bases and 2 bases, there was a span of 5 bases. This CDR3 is CASSQDGTGANVLTF. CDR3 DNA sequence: TGTGCCAGCAGCCAAGACGGGACTGGGGCCAACGTCCTGACTTTC. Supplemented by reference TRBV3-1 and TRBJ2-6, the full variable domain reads DTAVSQTPKYLVTQMGNDKSIKCEQNLGHDTMYWYKQDSKKFLKIMFSYNNKELIINETVPNRFSPKSPDKAHLNLHINSLELGDSAVYFCASSQDGTGANVLTFGAGSRLTVL.

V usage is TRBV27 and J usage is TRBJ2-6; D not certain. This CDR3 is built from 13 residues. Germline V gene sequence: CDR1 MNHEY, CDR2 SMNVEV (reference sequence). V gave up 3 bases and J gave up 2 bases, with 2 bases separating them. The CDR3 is CASSFTGANVLTF. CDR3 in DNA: TGTGCCAGCAGTTTTACTGGGGCCAACGTCCTGACTTTC.

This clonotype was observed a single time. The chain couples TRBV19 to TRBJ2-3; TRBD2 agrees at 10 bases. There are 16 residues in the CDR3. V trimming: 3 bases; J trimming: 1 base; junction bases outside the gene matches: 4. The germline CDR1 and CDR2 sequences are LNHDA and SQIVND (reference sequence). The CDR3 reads CASSIRLAGRTDTQYF. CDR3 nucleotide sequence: TGTGCCAGTAGTATCAGACTAGCGGGCCGCACAGATACGCAGTATTTT.

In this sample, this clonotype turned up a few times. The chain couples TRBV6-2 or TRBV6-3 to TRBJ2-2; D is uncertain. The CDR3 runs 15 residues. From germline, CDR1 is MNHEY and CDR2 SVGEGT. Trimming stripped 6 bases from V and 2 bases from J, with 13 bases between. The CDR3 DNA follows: TGTGCCAGCAGCCCGGTCCAAGCTAACACCGGGGAGCTGTTTTTT. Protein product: CASSPVQANTGELFF.

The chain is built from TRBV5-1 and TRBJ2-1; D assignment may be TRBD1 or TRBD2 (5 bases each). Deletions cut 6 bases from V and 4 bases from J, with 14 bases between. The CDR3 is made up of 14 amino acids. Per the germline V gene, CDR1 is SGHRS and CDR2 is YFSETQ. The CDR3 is CASNHRDGYNEQFF. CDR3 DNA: TGCGCCAGCAACCACCGGGACGGGTACAATGAGCAGTTCTTC.

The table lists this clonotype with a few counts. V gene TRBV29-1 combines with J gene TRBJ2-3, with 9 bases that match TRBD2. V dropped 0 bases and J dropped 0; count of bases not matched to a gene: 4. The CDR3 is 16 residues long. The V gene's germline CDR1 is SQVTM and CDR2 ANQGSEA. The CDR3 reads CSVEDRLAASTDTQYF. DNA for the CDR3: TGCAGCGTTGAAGATCGACTAGCGGCTAGCACAGATACGCAGTATTTT.

The CDR3 spells CASSPEAGPFTDTQYF. In DNA form, the CDR3 reads TGTGCCAGTAGTCCCGAAGCGGGCCCATTCACAGATACGCAGTATTTT. V and J are TRBV19 and TRBJ2-3; D is possibly TRBD2 (6 bases). The CDR3 extends over 16 amino acids. CDR1 is LNHDA, CDR2 SQIVND, per germline (reference sequence). The ends were cut back, 5 bases at V and 2 bases at J, with 17 bases in the middle. Filled out from reference TRBV19 and TRBJ2-3, the complete variable domain reads DGGITQSPKYLFRKEGQNVTLSCEQNLNHDAMYWYRQDPGQGLRLIYYSQIVNDFQKGDIAEGYSVSREKKESFPLTVTSAQKNPTAFYLCASSPEAGPFTDTQYFGPGTRLTVL.

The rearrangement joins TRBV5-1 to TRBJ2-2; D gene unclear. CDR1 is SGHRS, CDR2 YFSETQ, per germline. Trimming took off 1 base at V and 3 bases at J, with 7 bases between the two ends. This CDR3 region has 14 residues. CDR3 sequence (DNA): TGCGCCAGCAGCTTGCTAGTAGACACCGGGGAGCTGTTTTTT. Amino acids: CASSLLVDTGELFF.

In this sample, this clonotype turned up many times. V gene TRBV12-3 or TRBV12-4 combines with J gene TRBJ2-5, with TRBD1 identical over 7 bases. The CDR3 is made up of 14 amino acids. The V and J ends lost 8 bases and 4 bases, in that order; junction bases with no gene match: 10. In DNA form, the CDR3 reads TGTGCCAGCTTACGGACAGGTTCATCAGAGACCCAGTACTTC. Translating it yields CASLRTGSSETQYF.

Here the CDR3 reads CASTPDSGTQYF. The DNA of the CDR3 is TGTGCCAGCACCCCGGACAGTGGTACGCAGTATTTT. V usage is TRBV12-3 or TRBV12-4 and J usage is TRBJ2-3; D is possibly TRBD1 (6 bases). This CDR3 region has 12 residues. V lost 7 bases to trimming and J lost 8 bases, with 13 bases between them.

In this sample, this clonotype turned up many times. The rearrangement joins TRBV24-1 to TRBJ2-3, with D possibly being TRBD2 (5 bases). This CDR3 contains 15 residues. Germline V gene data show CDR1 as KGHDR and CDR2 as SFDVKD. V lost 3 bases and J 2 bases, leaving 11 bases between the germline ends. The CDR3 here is CATSDPTRSTDTQYF. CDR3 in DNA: TGTGCCACCAGTGATCCAACTAGATCCACAGATACGCAGTATTTT.

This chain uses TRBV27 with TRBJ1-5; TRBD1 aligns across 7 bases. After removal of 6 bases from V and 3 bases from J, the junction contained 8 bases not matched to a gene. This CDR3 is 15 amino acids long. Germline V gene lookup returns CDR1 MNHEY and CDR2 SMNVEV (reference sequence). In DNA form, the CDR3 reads TGTGCCAGCAGGAGAGACAGGGCCGCCAATCAGCCCCAGCATTTT. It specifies CASRRDRAANQPQHF.

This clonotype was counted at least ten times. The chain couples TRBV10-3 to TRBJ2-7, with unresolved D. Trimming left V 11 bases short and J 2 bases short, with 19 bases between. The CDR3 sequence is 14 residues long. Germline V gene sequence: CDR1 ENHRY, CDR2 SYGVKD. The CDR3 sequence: CAARSQVGPYEQYF. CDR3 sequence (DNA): TGTGCCGCACGATCCCAAGTGGGTCCCTACGAGCAGTACTTC.

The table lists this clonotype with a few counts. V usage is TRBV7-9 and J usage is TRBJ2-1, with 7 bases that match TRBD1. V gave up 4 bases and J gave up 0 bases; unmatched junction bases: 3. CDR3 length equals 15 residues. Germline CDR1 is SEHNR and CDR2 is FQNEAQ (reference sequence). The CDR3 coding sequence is TGTGCCAGCAGCTCCCGGGACAGCTCCTACAATGAGCAGTTCTTC. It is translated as CASSSRDSSYNEQFF.

The CDR3 here is CASTTTEGSNYGYTF. The CDR3 DNA sequence: TGTGCCAGCACCACGACAGAGGGCAGTAACTATGGCTACACCTTC. This chain links TRBV28 with TRBJ1-2; D possibly corresponds to TRBD1 (5 bases). The CDR3 spans 15 residues. CDR1 and CDR2 from the germline V gene are MDHEN and SYDVKM. V lost 7 bases, J lost 1 base, and 16 bases lay in between.

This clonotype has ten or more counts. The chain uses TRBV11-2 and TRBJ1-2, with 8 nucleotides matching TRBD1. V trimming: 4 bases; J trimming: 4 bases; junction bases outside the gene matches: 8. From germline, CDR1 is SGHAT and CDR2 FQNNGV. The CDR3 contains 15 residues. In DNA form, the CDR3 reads TGTGCCAGCAGCTCTCCTCTGACAGGGGCCTATGGCTACACCTTC. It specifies CASSSPLTGAYGYTF.

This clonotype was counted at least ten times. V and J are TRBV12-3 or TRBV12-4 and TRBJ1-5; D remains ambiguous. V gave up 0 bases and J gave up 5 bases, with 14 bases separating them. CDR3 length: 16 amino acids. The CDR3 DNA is TGTGCCAGCAGTTTAGCGCTGGCAGGCTTAGATCAGCCCCAGCATTTT. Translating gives CASSLALAGLDQPQHF.

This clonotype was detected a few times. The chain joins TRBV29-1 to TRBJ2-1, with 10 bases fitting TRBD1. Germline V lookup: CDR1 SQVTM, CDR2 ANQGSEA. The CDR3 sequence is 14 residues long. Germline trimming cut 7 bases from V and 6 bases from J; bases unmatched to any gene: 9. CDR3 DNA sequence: TGCAGCGGACGATCCGGACAGGGGGGCAATGAGCAGTTCTTC. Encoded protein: CSGRSGQGGNEQFF.

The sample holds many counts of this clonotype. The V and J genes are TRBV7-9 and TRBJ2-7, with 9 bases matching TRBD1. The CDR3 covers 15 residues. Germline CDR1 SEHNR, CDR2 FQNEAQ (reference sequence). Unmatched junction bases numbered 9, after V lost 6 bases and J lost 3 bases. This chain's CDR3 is CASSPEGQGIYEQYF. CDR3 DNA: TGTGCCAGCAGTCCGGAGGGACAGGGCATCTACGAGCAGTACTTC.

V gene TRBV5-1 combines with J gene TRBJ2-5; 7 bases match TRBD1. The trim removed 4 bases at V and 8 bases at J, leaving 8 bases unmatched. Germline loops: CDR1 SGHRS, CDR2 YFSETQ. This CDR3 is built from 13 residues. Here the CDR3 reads CASSTGQWDTQYF. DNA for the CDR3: TGCGCCAGCAGCACGGGACAGTGGGATACCCAGTACTTC.